Listed below are T cell receptor beta chains from one sample, sequenced in a study of cytomegalovirus exposure and HLA in healthy donors. Libraries were prepared by immunoSEQ multiplex PCR; TCRdb keeps only in-frame clonotypes and omits some of them. Among about 190,000 clones listed, over 70% were seen once. The sequenced material came from PBMCs. All receptors come from a man in his fifties in good health and CMV-seronegative. Each CDR3 is given with its conserved first and last residue. A D gene is named only where the DNA matches it firmly. Rows may omit the clone size; those that give it use once, few, many or a size class.

d_gene: NA
abundance: NA
j_gene: TRBJ2-3
v_gene: TRBV21-1
CDR3nt: TGTGCCAGCAGCAAAGGGGGGGCAGATACGCAGTATTTT
CDR3aa: CASSKGGADTQYF

d_gene: NA
abundance: NA
j_gene: TRBJ1-1
v_gene: TRBV6-1
CDR3nt: TGTGCCAGCAGGGGCGGGACGGCGAACACTGAAGCTTTCTTT
CDR3aa: CASRGGTANTEAFF

d_gene: TRBD1
abundance: NA
j_gene: TRBJ1-3
v_gene: TRBV29-1
CDR3nt: TGCAGCGGAATCTACAGGGGGACTGGAAACACCATATATTTT
CDR3aa: CSGIYRGTGNTIYF

d_gene: NA
abundance: NA
j_gene: TRBJ1-2
v_gene: TRBV5-4
CDR3nt: TGTGCCAGCGGAGGGGAACCAAACTATGGCTACACCTTC
CDR3aa: CASGGEPNYGYTF

d_gene: NA
abundance: NA
j_gene: TRBJ1-5
v_gene: TRBV27
CDR3nt: TGTGCCAGCACCCCGACAGGACCCAAGGGGCCCCAGCATTTT
CDR3aa: CASTPTGPKGPQHF

d_gene: NA
abundance: NA
j_gene: TRBJ2-2
v_gene: TRBV7-2
CDR3nt: TGTGCCAGCAGCTTCAGGGATCCCGGGGAGCTGTTTTTT
CDR3aa: CASSFRDPGELFF

d_gene: TRBD2
abundance: NA
j_gene: TRBJ2-3
v_gene: TRBV4-3
CDR3nt: TGCGCCAGCAGCCCGGCCGGGACTAGCAAGAGCACAGATACGCAGTATTTT
CDR3aa: CASSPAGTSKSTDTQYF

d_gene: TRBD2
abundance: NA
j_gene: TRBJ2-3
v_gene: TRBV7-3
CDR3nt: TGTGCCAGCAGCTTAAGCGGGGGGAGCGCAGATACGCAGTATTTT
CDR3aa: CASSLSGGSADTQYF

d_gene: NA
abundance: NA
j_gene: TRBJ1-5
v_gene: TRBV5-8
CDR3nt: TGTGGGAGGGACCTTCAGCCCCAGCATTTT
CDR3aa: CGRDLQPQHF

d_gene: TRBD1
abundance: NA
j_gene: TRBJ1-2
v_gene: TRBV9
CDR3nt: TGTGCCAGCAGCGTAGGCCCCCCCCCACAGGGGGGCTACACCTTC
CDR3aa: CASSVGPPPQGGYTF

d_gene: NA
abundance: NA
j_gene: TRBJ1-1
v_gene: TRBV9
CDR3nt: TGTGCCAGCAGCGTAGGACACATGAACACTGAAGCTTTCTTT
CDR3aa: CASSVGHMNTEAFF

d_gene: NA
abundance: once
j_gene: TRBJ2-3
v_gene: TRBV19
CDR3nt: TGTGCCAGTAAAGACGGGTTTAGCGCAGATACGCAGTATTTT
CDR3aa: CASKDGFSADTQYF

d_gene: NA
abundance: NA
j_gene: TRBJ1-3
v_gene: TRBV6-5
CDR3nt: TGTGCCAGCACACAGGGATCTGGAAACACCATATATTTT
CDR3aa: CASTQGSGNTIYF

d_gene: TRBD2
abundance: NA
j_gene: TRBJ2-5
v_gene: TRBV4-1
CDR3nt: TGCGCCAGCAGCCAAGATCTAGCGGGGGGGCTAGAGACCCAGTACTTC
CDR3aa: CASSQDLAGGLETQYF

d_gene: NA
abundance: once
j_gene: TRBJ1-5
v_gene: TRBV18
CDR3nt: TGTGCCAGCTCACCTCAACAGATCAGCAATCAGCCCCAGCATTTT
CDR3aa: CASSPQQISNQPQHF

d_gene: NA
abundance: NA
j_gene: TRBJ2-5
v_gene: TRBV18
CDR3nt: TGTGCCAGCTCGCCCAGCGGACCAAAAGGAGAGACCCAGTACTTC
CDR3aa: CASSPSGPKGETQYF

d_gene: TRBD1
abundance: NA
j_gene: TRBJ1-5
v_gene: TRBV5-5
CDR3nt: TGTGCCAGCAGCCCCTGGGGTGGTGAGGGGGCTGTCAATCAGCCCCAGCATTTT
CDR3aa: CASSPWGGEGAVNQPQHF

d_gene: TRBD2
abundance: NA
j_gene: TRBJ2-3
v_gene: TRBV19
CDR3nt: TGTGCCAGGAATACCGGACTAGCGGGGTACACAGATACGCAGTATTTT
CDR3aa: CARNTGLAGYTDTQYF

d_gene: NA
abundance: NA
j_gene: TRBJ2-3
v_gene: TRBV7-9
CDR3nt: TGTGCCAGCAGCCCTAGGTGGAGTACAGATACGCAGTATTTT
CDR3aa: CASSPRWSTDTQYF

d_gene: TRBD1
abundance: NA
j_gene: TRBJ1-5
v_gene: TRBV13
CDR3nt: TGTGCCAGCAGTTCCCGCGGGACAGGTTATAGCAATCAGCCCCAGCATTTT
CDR3aa: CASSSRGTGYSNQPQHF

d_gene: TRBD1
abundance: NA
j_gene: TRBJ1-2
v_gene: TRBV6-5
CDR3nt: TGTGCCAGCAGTTACTGGGGGGATCAGGGGGCCGATGGCTACACCTTC
CDR3aa: CASSYWGDQGADGYTF

d_gene: NA
abundance: NA
j_gene: TRBJ1-2
v_gene: TRBV5-6
CDR3nt: TGTGCCAGCAGCTTGGGGACAGTCTATGGCTACACCTTC
CDR3aa: CASSLGTVYGYTF

d_gene: NA
abundance: NA
j_gene: TRBJ1-2
v_gene: TRBV5-1
CDR3nt: TGCGCCAGCAGCTTTAGTGGGGAGCTAAACTATGGCTACACCTTC
CDR3aa: CASSFSGELNYGYTF

d_gene: TRBD1
abundance: once
j_gene: TRBJ2-7
v_gene: TRBV6-1
CDR3nt: TGTGCCACCATCGACAGGGCAGGCGAGCAGTACTTC
CDR3aa: CATIDRAGEQYF

d_gene: TRBD1
abundance: NA
j_gene: TRBJ2-7
v_gene: TRBV18
CDR3nt: TGTGCCAGCTCACCTAGACAGGGGGCTTCCTACGAGCAGTACTTC
CDR3aa: CASSPRQGASYEQYF

d_gene: TRBD2
abundance: NA
j_gene: TRBJ2-5
v_gene: TRBV5-4
CDR3nt: TGTGCCAGCAGCTTGGTAGCGGGGGGTCAAGAGACCCAGTACTTC
CDR3aa: CASSLVAGGQETQYF

d_gene: NA
abundance: NA
j_gene: TRBJ1-2
v_gene: TRBV7-9
CDR3nt: TGTGCCAGCAGCTCCAGTACCTATGGCTACACCTTC
CDR3aa: CASSSSTYGYTF